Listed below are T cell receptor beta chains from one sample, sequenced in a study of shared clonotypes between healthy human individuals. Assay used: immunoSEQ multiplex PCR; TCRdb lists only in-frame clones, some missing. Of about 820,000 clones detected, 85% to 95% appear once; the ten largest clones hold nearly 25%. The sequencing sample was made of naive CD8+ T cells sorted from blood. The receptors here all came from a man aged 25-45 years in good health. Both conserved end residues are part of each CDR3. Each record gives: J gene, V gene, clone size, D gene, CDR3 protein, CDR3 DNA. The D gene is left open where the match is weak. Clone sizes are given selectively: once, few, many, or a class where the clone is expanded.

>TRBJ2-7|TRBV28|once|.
CASSEDYFYEQYF
TGTGCCAGCAGTGAGGACTATTTCTACGAGCAGTACTTC
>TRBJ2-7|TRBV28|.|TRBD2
CATTTRTSPHEQYF
TGTGCCACAACAACCCGGACTAGCCCCCACGAGCAGTACTTC
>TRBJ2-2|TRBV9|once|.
CASSVARDSDRGTGELFF
TGTGCCAGCAGCGTAGCCAGAGACAGCGACCGAGGGACCGGGGAGCTGTTTTTT
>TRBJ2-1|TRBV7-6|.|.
CASSTSSGRANNEQFF
TGTGCCAGCAGCACGAGTTCCGGGAGAGCTAACAATGAGCAGTTCTTC
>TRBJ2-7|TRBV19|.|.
CASRGVPSSYEQYF
TGTGCCAGTAGAGGAGTACCTAGCTCCTACGAGCAGTACTTC
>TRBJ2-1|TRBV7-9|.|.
CASSLLGYNEQFF
TGTGCCAGCAGCTTACTTGGCTACAATGAGCAGTTCTTC
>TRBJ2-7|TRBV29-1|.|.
CSVRGGAGEQYF
TGCAGCGTTCGAGGCGGGGCGGGGGAGCAGTACTTC
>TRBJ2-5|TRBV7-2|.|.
CASKVPDEETQYF
TGTGCCAGCAAGGTTCCGGATGAAGAGACCCAGTACTTC
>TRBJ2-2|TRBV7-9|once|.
CASSLNDRVGTNTGELFF
TGTGCCAGCAGCTTAAATGATCGGGTGGGCACGAACACCGGGGAGCTGTTTTTT
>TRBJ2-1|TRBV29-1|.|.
CSVEAGPSSYNEQFF
TGCAGCGTTGAAGCAGGCCCGAGCTCCTACAATGAGCAGTTCTTC
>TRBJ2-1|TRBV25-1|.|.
CASSEGTNRGGYYNEQFF
TGTGCCAGCAGTGAGGGGACTAACAGGGGGGGCTACTACAATGAGCAGTTCTTC
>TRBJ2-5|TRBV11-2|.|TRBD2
CASSLSPGLAKETQYF
TGTGCCAGCAGCTTATCTCCTGGACTAGCGAAAGAGACCCAGTACTTC
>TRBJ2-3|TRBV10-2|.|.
CASSESRTDTQYF
TGCGCCAGCAGTGAGTCCCGCACAGATACGCAGTATTTT
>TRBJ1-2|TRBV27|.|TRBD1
CASTSRQGIPNPGGYTF
TGTGCCAGCACTAGTAGACAGGGGATACCAAATCCCGGTGGCTACACCTTC
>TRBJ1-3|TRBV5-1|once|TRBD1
CASSLGQGYGNTIYF
TGCGCCAGCAGCTTGGGACAGGGGTACGGAAACACCATATATTTT
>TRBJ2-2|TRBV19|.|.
CASSIDKPTGELFF
TGTGCCAGTAGTATAGATAAGCCCACCGGGGAGCTGTTTTTT
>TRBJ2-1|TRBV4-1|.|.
CASSQDTSRINEQFF
TGCGCCAGCAGCCAAGATACTAGCAGGATAAATGAGCAGTTCTTC
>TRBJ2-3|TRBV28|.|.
CASSPGTFFTDTQYF
TGTGCCAGCAGTCCTGGGACTTTTTTCACAGATACGCAGTATTTT
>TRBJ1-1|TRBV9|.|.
CASSVEQGAMNTEAFF
TGTGCCAGCAGCGTAGAACAGGGAGCTATGAACACTGAAGCTTTCTTT
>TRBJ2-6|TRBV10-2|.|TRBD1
CASTSSGTGVRSGANVLTF
TGCGCCAGCACCAGTTCCGGGACAGGGGTTCGCTCTGGGGCCAACGTCCTGACTTTC
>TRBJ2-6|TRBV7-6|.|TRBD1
CASSSGTGISGANVLTF
TGTGCCAGCAGCTCCGGGACAGGGATCTCTGGGGCCAACGTCCTGACTTTC
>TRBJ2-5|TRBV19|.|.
CASRDARLETQYF
TGTGCCAGCAGGGACGCCCGGCTCGAGACCCAGTACTTC
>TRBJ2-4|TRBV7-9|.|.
CASSLATGRNIQYF
TGTGCCAGCAGCTTAGCGACAGGGAGGAACATTCAGTACTTC
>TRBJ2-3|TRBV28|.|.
CASSLSGWGTDTQYF
TGTGCCAGCAGTTTGAGCGGATGGGGGACAGATACGCAGTATTTT
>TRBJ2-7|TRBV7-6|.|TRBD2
CASSPAPSGTSYEQYF
TGTGCCAGCAGCCCAGCCCCCAGCGGGACCTCCTACGAGCAGTACTTC
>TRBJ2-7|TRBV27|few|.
CASSMSSSYEQYF
TGTGCCAGCAGTATGTCGTCCTCCTACGAGCAGTACTTC
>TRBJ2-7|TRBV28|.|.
CASTDRGLFYEQYF
TGTGCCAGCACGGACCGGGGGCTCTTTTACGAGCAGTACTTC
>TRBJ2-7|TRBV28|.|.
CASRGSGHKDPYEQYF
TGTGCCAGCAGAGGAAGCGGGCACAAAGATCCCTACGAGCAGTACTTC
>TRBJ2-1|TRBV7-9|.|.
CASSLVADNEQFF
TGTGCCAGCAGCTTAGTTGCTGATAATGAGCAGTTCTTC
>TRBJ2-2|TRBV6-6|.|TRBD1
CASIPPGTGDTGELFF
TGTGCCAGCATCCCCCCCGGGACAGGGGACACCGGGGAGCTGTTTTTT
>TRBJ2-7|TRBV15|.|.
CATSRDLRYEQYF
TGTGCCACCAGCAGAGATCTCCGATACGAGCAGTACTTC
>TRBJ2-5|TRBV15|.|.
CATSTKGEETQYF
TGTGCCACCAGCACTAAAGGGGAAGAGACCCAGTACTTC
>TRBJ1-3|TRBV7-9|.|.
CASRDGPGLERNTIYF
TGTGCCAGCAGGGATGGCCCGGGGCTTGAAAGAAACACCATATATTTT
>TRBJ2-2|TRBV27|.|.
CASTSGSGTGELFF
TGTGCCAGCACATCGGGTTCGGGCACCGGGGAGCTGTTTTTT
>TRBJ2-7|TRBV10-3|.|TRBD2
CAISDSSGTYEQYF
TGTGCCATCAGTGATTCTAGCGGGACCTACGAGCAGTACTTC
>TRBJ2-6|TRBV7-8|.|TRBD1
CASSKRRQGAGSGANVLTF
TGTGCCAGCAGCAAGCGAAGGCAGGGGGCAGGCTCTGGGGCCAACGTCCTGACTTTC
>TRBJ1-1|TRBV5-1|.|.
CASSLDEGFTEAFF
TGCGCCAGCAGCTTGGATGAGGGGTTCACTGAAGCTTTCTTT
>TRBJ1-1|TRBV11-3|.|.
CASSLDIRNTEAFF
TGTGCCAGCAGCTTAGATATCAGAAACACTGAAGCTTTCTTT
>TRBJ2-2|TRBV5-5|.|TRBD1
CASSPQGQERLTRDGELFF
TGTGCCAGCAGCCCCCAGGGACAGGAGAGACTGACCCGGGACGGGGAGCTGTTTTTT
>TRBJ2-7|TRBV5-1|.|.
CASSSPDWNYEQYF
TGCGCCAGCAGCTCCCCGGACTGGAACTACGAGCAGTACTTC
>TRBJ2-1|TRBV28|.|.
CASSWSNEQFF
TGTGCCAGCAGCTGGTCCAATGAGCAGTTCTTC
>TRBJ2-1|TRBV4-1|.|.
CASSQNGGPYNEQFF
TGCGCCAGCAGCCAAAATGGGGGCCCCTACAATGAGCAGTTCTTC
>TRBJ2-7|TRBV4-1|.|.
CASSPNFAGTYEQYF
TGCGCCAGCAGCCCCAACTTTGCGGGGACCTACGAGCAGTACTTC
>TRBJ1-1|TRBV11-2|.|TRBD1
CASKTGGTEAFF
TGTGCCAGCAAAACAGGGGGCACTGAAGCTTTCTTT
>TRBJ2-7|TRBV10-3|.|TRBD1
CAISGTGGSYEQYF
TGTGCCATCAGCGGGACAGGGGGATCCTACGAGCAGTACTTC
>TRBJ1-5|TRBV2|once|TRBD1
CASSEVGQDNQPQHF
TGTGCCAGCAGTGAGGTAGGACAGGACAATCAGCCCCAGCATTTT
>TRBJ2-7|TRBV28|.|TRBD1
CASTPTGGDFVGEQYF
TGTGCCAGCACCCCGACAGGGGGTGATTTCGTAGGGGAGCAGTACTTC
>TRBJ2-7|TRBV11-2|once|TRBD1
CASSSRGQSHYEQYF
TGTGCCAGCAGCTCCAGGGGACAGTCTCACTACGAGCAGTACTTC
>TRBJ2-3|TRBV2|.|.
CASSELTGSTDTQYF
TGTGCCAGCAGTGAATTGACAGGTAGCACAGATACGCAGTATTTT
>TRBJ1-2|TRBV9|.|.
CASSGRITTF
TGTGCCAGCAGCGGACGGATAACTACCTTC
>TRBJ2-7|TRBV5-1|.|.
CASSLAATGASYEQYF
TGCGCCAGCAGCTTGGCCGCGACAGGCGCCTCCTACGAGCAGTACTTC
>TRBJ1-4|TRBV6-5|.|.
CASSYLRTNNEKLFF
TGTGCCAGCAGTTACCTCAGGACTAATAATGAAAAACTGTTTTTT
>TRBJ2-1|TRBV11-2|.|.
CASSLQGYYNEQFF
TGTGCCAGCAGCTTACAGGGATACTACAATGAGCAGTTCTTC
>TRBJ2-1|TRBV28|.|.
CASSWGPPYGLNNEQFF
TGTGCCAGCAGTTGGGGGCCCCCATATGGTCTTAACAATGAGCAGTTCTTC
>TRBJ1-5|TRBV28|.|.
CASSNPVGQPQHF
TGTGCCAGCAGTAACCCGGTGGGGCAGCCCCAGCATTTT
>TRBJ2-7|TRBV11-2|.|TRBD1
CASRGTGSSYEQYF
TGTGCCAGCCGAGGGACAGGGAGCTCCTACGAGCAGTACTTC
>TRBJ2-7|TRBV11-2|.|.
CASSFLDRSYEQYF
TGTGCCAGCAGCTTTCTGGACAGATCCTACGAGCAGTACTTC
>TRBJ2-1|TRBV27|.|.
CASSLGGRFNEQFF
TGTGCCAGCAGTTTAGGGGGGCGATTCAATGAGCAGTTCTTC